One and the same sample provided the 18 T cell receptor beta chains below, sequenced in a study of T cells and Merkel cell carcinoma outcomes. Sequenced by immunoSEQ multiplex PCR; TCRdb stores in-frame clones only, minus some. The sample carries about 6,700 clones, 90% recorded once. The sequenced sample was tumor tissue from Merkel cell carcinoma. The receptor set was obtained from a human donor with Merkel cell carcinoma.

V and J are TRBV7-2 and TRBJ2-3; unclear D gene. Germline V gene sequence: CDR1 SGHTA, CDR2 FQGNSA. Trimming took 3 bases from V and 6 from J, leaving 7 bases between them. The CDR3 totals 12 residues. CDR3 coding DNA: TGTGCCAGCAGCTTTACGGCGGATACGCAGTATTTT. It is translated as CASSFTADTQYF.

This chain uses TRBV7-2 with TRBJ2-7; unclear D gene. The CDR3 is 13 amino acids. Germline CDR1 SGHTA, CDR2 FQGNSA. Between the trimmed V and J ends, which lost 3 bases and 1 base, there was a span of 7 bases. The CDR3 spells CASSLGRSYEQYF. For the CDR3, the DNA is TGTGCCAGCAGCTTGGGCAGGTCCTACGAGCAGTACTTC. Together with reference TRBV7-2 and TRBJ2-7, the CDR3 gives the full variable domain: GAGVSQSPSNKVTEKGKDVELRCDPISGHTALYWYRQSLGQGLEFLIYFQGNSAPDKSGLPSDRFSAERTGGSVSTLTIQRTQQEDSAVYLCASSLGRSYEQYFGPGTRLTVT.

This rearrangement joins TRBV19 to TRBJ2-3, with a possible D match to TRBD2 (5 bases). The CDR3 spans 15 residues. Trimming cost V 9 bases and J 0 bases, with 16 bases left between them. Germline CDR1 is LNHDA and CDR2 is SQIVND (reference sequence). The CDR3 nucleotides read TGTGCCAGCTCCCCTGAGAGGGTAAGCACAGATACGCAGTATTTT. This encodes CASSPERVSTDTQYF.

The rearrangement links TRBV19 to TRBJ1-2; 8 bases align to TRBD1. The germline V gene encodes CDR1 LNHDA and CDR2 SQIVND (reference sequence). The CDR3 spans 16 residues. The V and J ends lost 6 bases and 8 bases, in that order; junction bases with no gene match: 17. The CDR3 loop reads CASRSLAQDRVRGYTF. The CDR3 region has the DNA TGTGCCAGTAGATCGCTTGCCCAGGACAGGGTACGAGGCTACACCTTC.

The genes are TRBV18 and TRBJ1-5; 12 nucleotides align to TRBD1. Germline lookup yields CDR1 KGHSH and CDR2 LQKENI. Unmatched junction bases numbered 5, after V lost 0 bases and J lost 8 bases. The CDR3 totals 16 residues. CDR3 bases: TGTGCCAGCTCACCACCGGGACAGGGGGCGGGAAAGCCCCAGCATTTT. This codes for CASSPPGQGAGKPQHF.

CDR3 bases: TGTGCAAGTCGCTTAGCGCGGCATGTTCAGAGGACTAGCGGGGGTATGGAGACCCAGTACTTC. Amino acid sequence: CASRLARHVQRTSGGMETQYF. The chain combines TRBV12-2 with TRBJ2-5; TRBD2 reflects the table's D call only, with no check against the DNA. TRBV12-2 is recorded as a pseudogene. CDR3 length: 21 amino acids.

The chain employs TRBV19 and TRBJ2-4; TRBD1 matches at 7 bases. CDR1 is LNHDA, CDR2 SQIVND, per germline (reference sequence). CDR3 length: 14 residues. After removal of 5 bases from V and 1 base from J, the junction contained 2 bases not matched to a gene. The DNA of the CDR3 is TGTGCCAGTAGTGCACAGGGGGCCAAAAACATTCAGTACTTC. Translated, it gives CASSAQGAKNIQYF.

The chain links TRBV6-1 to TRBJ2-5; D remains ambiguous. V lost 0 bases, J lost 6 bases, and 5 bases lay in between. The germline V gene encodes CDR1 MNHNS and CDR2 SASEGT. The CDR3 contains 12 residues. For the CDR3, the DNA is TGTGCCAGCAGTGAAGCGTTCCAGACCCAGTACTTC. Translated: CASSEAFQTQYF.

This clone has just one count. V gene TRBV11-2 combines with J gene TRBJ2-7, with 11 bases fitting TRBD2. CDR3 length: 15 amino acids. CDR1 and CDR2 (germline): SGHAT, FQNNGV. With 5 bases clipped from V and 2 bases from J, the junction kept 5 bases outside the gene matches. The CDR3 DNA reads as TGTGCCAGCAGCATTAGCGGGGGGGCGCCCTACGAGCAGTACGTC. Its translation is CASSISGGAPYEQYV.

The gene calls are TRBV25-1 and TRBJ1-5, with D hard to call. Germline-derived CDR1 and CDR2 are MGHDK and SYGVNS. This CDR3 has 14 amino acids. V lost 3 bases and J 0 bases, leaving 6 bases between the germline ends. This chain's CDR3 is CASSEANSNQPQHF. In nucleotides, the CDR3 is TGTGCCAGCAGTGAGGCAAATAGCAATCAGCCCCAGCATTTT.

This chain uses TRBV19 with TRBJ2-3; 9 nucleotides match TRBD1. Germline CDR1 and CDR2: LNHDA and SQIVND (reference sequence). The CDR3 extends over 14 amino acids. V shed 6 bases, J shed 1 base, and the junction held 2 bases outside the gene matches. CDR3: CASSRDRGTDTQYF. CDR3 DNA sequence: TGTGCCAGTAGCCGGGACAGGGGCACAGATACGCAGTATTTT.

Here the CDR3 reads CASSGGEHRGHYGYTF. Written as DNA, the CDR3 is TGTGCCAGCAGCGGGGGCGAACACAGGGGTCACTATGGCTACACCTTC. The chain combines TRBV9 with TRBJ1-2, with TRBD1 matching over 7 bases. Per germline, CDR1 SGDLS and CDR2 YYNGEE. The CDR3 spans 16 residues. Unmatched junction bases numbered 11, after V lost 3 bases and J lost 3 bases. The whole variable domain, remainder taken from reference TRBV9 and TRBJ1-2, is DSGVTQTPKHLITATGQRVTLRCSPRSGDLSVYWYQQSLDQGLQFLIQYYNGEERAKGNILERFSAQQFPDLHSELNLSSLELGDSALYFCASSGGEHRGHYGYTFGSGTRLTVV.

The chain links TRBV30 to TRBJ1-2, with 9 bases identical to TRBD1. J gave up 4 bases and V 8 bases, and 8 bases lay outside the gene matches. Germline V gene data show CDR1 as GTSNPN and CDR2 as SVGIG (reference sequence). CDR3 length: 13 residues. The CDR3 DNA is TGTGCCCGGGACAGGGAGTATGCCTATGGCTACACCTTC. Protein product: CARDREYAYGYTF. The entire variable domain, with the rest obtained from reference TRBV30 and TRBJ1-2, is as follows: SQTIHQWPATLVQPVGSPLSLECTVEGTSNPNLYWYRQAAGRGLQLLFYSVGIGQISSEVPQNLSASRPQDRQFILSSKKLLLSDSGFYLCARDREYAYGYTFGSGTRLTVV.

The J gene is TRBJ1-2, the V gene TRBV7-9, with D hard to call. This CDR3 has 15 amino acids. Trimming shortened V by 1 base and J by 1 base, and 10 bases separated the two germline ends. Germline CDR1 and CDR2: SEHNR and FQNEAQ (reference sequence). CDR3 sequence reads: CASSLEQGLNYGYTF. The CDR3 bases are TGTGCCAGCAGCTTAGAACAAGGCCTTAACTATGGCTACACCTTC. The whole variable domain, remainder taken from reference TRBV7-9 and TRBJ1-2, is DTGVSQNPRHKITKRGQNVTFRCDPISEHNRLYWYRQTLGQGPEFLTYFQNEAQLEKSRLLSDRFSAERPKGSFSTLEIQRTEQGDSAMYLCASSLEQGLNYGYTFGSGTRLTVV.

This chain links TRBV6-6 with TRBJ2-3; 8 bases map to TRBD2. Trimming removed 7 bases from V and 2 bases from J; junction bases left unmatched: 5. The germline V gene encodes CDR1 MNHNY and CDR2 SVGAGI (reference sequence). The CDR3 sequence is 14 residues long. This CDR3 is CASITGGTTDTQYF. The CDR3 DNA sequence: TGTGCCAGCATCACGGGGGGGACCACAGATACGCAGTATTTT.

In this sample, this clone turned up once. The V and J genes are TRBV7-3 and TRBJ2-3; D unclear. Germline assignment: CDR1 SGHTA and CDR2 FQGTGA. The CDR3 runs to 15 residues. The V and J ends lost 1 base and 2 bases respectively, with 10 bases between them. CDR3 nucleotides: TGTGCCAGCAGCTTAAGACAAGCCCCCACAGATACGCAGTATTTT. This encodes CASSLRQAPTDTQYF.

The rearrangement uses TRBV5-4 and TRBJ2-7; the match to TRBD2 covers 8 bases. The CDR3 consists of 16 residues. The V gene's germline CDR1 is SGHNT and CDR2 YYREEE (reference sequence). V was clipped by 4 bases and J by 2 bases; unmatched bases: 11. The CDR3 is CASSQRGTRATYEQYV. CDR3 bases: TGTGCCAGCAGCCAACGGGGGACTAGGGCCACCTACGAGCAGTACGTC.

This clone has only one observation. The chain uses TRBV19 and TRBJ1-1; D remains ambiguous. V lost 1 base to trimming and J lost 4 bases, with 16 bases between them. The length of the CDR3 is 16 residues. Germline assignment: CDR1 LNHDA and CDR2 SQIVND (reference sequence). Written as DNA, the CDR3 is TGTGCCAGTAGTATAGCAAGGGCTGGGTGGGGCACTGAAGCTTTCTTT. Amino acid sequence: CASSIARAGWGTEAFF.